The 31 T cell receptor beta chains presented below share a single source sample, sequenced in a study of blood T cell repertoires in COVID-19. Using immunoSEQ multiplex PCR, the repertoire was profiled, and TCRdb retains in-frame clones only, with some absent. The sample carries around 140,000 clones, 84% recorded once. Input material: peripheral blood. The receptors were gathered from a man in his sixties with acute or convalescent COVID-19.

J is TRBJ2-3 and V is TRBV9, with unresolved D. The CDR3 totals 14 residues. V was pared by 0 bases and J by 0 bases, with 5 bases between. CDR1 is SGDLS and CDR2 is YYNGEE in the germline V gene. CDR3 region: CASSVASSTDTQYF. The CDR3 coding sequence is TGTGCCAGCAGCGTAGCGAGCAGCACAGATACGCAGTATTTT.

The J gene is TRBJ2-2, the V gene TRBV15; D is unclear. The CDR3 has 12 amino acids. Germline V CDR1 and CDR2: LNHNV, YYDKDF (reference sequence). Trimming shortened V by 8 bases and J by 0 bases, and 4 bases separated the two germline ends. CDR3 residues: CATRANTGELFF. DNA for the CDR3: TGTGCCACCCGGGCGAACACCGGGGAGCTGTTTTTT.

This chain joins TRBV6-5 and TRBJ2-7; weak D call: TRBD2 (7 bases). V was pared by 6 bases and J by 1 base, with 16 bases between. This CDR3 has 15 residues. Germline assignment: CDR1 MNHEY and CDR2 SVGAGI. The CDR3: CASRQARGGSYEQYF. DNA of the CDR3: TGTGCCAGCAGACAGGCTAGGGGGGGGTCCTACGAGCAGTACTTC.

This chain uses TRBV4-1 with TRBJ1-2; TRBD1 matches 10 bases. The CDR3 length is 15 residues. From germline, CDR1 is MGHRA and CDR2 YSYEKL. Unmatched junction bases numbered 5, after V lost 3 bases and J lost 4 bases. The CDR3 DNA is TGCGCCAGCAGCCACCGGACAGGGGGTTTCTATGGCTACACCTTC. Encoded protein: CASSHRTGGFYGYTF.

The V and J genes are TRBV11-3 and TRBJ2-5; 12 bases fit TRBD2. The CDR3 totals 15 residues. Looked up from germline, CDR1 is SGHNT and CDR2 is YENEEA. The J segment lost 4 bases and the V segment lost 2 bases, leaving 2 bases of the junction unmatched. CDR3 coding DNA: TGTGCCAGCAGCTTACTAGCGGGGGGGCTAGAGACCCAGTACTTC. Protein product: CASSLLAGGLETQYF.

V and J are TRBV5-1 and TRBJ1-4, with 7 bases lining up with TRBD1. Trimming cost V 5 bases and J 4 bases; bases outside gene matches: 5. The CDR3 covers 14 residues. The germline V gene has CDR1 SGHRS and CDR2 YFSETQ. The DNA of the CDR3 is TGCGCCAGCAGTCCGGGACAGCGTAATGAAAAACTGTTTTTT. This codes for CASSPGQRNEKLFF.

Within the sample, this clone is medium-sized. This sequence joins TRBV30 and TRBJ1-4; TRBD1 agrees at 8 bases. Germline V lookup: CDR1 GTSNPN, CDR2 SVGIG (reference sequence). This CDR3 is built from 12 residues. V was pared by 8 bases and J by 4 bases, with 3 bases of the junction left unmatched. The CDR3 here is CAGQGFNEKLFF. CDR3 nucleotide sequence: TGTGCCGGACAGGGCTTTAATGAAAAACTGTTTTTT.

The chain combines TRBV6-5 with TRBJ1-3; a possible D gene is TRBD1 (6 bases). The CDR3 has 14 residues. Trimming took off 8 bases at V and 2 bases at J, with 13 bases between the two ends. Germline CDR1 and CDR2: MNHEY and SVGAGI. For the CDR3, the DNA is TGTGCCAGCCAGGGAGAGGGGGCTGGAAACACCATATATTTT. It specifies CASQGEGAGNTIYF.

V gene TRBV6-2 or TRBV6-3 combines with J gene TRBJ2-7; 9 bases agree with TRBD1. The junction had 9 bases not matched to a gene; V was cut back by 0 bases and J by 3 bases. From germline, CDR1 is MNHEY and CDR2 SVGEGT. This CDR3 has 17 residues. This CDR3 is CASSYSWDRVRCYEQYF. The CDR3 DNA sequence: TGTGCCAGCAGTTACTCTTGGGACAGGGTCCGATGCTACGAGCAGTACTTC.

The chain is built from TRBV11-3 and TRBJ2-1, with TRBD2 identical over 12 bases. The length of the CDR3 is 16 residues. Losses at the gene ends were 0 bases for V and 5 bases for J; bases not matched to a gene: 2. Germline CDR1 SGHNT, CDR2 YENEEA. The CDR3 loop is CASSLETSGGHNEQFF. Here the CDR3 DNA reads TGTGCCAGCAGCTTAGAGACTAGCGGGGGACACAATGAGCAGTTCTTC.

J is TRBJ1-4 and V is TRBV15; TRBD1 might be the D (5 bases). V lost 0 bases to trimming and J lost 7 bases, with 18 bases between them. This CDR3 comprises 17 residues. Germline CDR1 reads LNHNV; CDR2 reads YYDKDF (reference sequence). CDR3: CATSRDLRGSGREKLFF. CDR3 DNA: TGTGCCACCAGCAGAGATTTACGGGGGTCAGGACGTGAAAAACTGTTTTTT.

V usage is TRBV11-3 and J usage is TRBJ2-7; D not certain. The CDR3 totals 14 residues. Germline V gives CDR1 SGHNT, CDR2 YENEEA. The V end lost 0 bases, the J end lost 1 base, and 7 bases lay between the germline ends. The CDR3 protein is CASSLEQNSYEQYF. The CDR3 nucleotides read TGTGCCAGCAGCTTAGAACAGAATTCCTACGAGCAGTACTTC.

V and J are TRBV3-1 (or the pseudogene TRBV3-2) and TRBJ1-2; 8 bases align to TRBD1. The CDR3 contains 14 residues. V was clipped by 1 base and J by 7 bases; unmatched bases: 5. CDR1 is LGHDT and CDR2 is YNNKEL in the germline V gene (reference sequence). The CDR3 loop reads CASSQARTGTGYTF. The CDR3 region has the DNA TGTGCCAGCAGCCAAGCCCGGACAGGGACTGGCTACACCTTC.

The chain employs TRBV12-3 or TRBV12-4 and TRBJ2-1; 7 nucleotides line up with TRBD2. The V segment lost 7 bases and the J segment 3 bases; nucleotides outside the gene matches: 3. The CDR3 is 13 amino acids. Here the CDR3 DNA reads TGTGCCAGCACCAGCGGGGTCTACAATGAGCAGTTCTTC. As protein: CASTSGVYNEQFF.

DNA for the CDR3: TGTGCCATCAGTGCGTCTGACGGGAAGAACACCGGGGAGCTGTTTTTT. As protein: CAISASDGKNTGELFF. The chain employs TRBV10-3 and TRBJ2-2; tentatively, D is TRBD2 (5 bases). The CDR3 length is 16 residues. V dropped 4 bases and J dropped 1 base, with 13 bases sitting between them. CDR1 is ENHRY, CDR2 SYGVKD, per germline.

This clone was counted only a few times. The V and J genes are TRBV12-3 or TRBV12-4 and TRBJ2-1; D not certain. CDR3 size: 12 residues. V was clipped by 6 bases and J by 4 bases, with 7 bases between them. The CDR3 bases are TGTGCCAGCAGACTCTCTTACAATGAGCAGTTCTTC. It is translated as CASRLSYNEQFF.

This clone turned up a few times. The V and J genes are TRBV10-3 and TRBJ2-2, with a tentative D call TRBD1 (6 bases). This CDR3 comprises 16 residues. Trimming left V 0 bases short and J 0 bases short, with 8 bases between. Germline assignment: CDR1 ENHRY and CDR2 SYGVKD. CDR3 loop: CAISESYRANTGELFF. In DNA form, the CDR3 reads TGTGCCATCAGTGAGTCATACAGGGCGAACACCGGGGAGCTGTTTTTT.

The chain carries TRBV5-4 and TRBJ1-1, with D perhaps matching TRBD1 (6 bases). Germline V gene lookup returns CDR1 SGHNT and CDR2 YYREEE (reference sequence). There are 13 residues in the CDR3. V was trimmed by 6 bases and J by 4 bases, leaving 13 bases between them. The CDR3, as DNA: TGTGCCAGCAAGACACAGGGCCGCACTGAAGCTTTCTTT. This encodes CASKTQGRTEAFF.

CDR3 bases: TGTGCCAGCAGTGATGAGGCAGGGGGCTCGGACACTGAAGCTTTCTTT. This translates into CASSDEAGGSDTEAFF. The chain has TRBV6-1 and TRBJ1-1, with 8 bases identical to TRBD1. CDR1 is MNHNS and CDR2 is SASEGT in the germline V gene. The CDR3 consists of 16 residues. V gave up 3 bases and J gave up 3 bases; unmatched junction bases: 9.

The CDR3 region has the DNA TGTGCCAGCAGCGTAAGGAGGTCTGGGGCCAACGTCCTGACTTTC. As protein: CASSVRRSGANVLTF. The chain combines TRBV9 with TRBJ2-6, with D maybe TRBD2 (5 bases). Trimming took 1 base from V and 1 from J, leaving 6 bases between them. Germline V lookup: CDR1 SGDLS, CDR2 YYNGEE. CDR3 size: 15 residues.

This sequence joins TRBV19 and TRBJ2-3, with D perhaps matching TRBD1 (6 bases). V was pared by 4 bases and J by 5 bases, with 10 bases between. The CDR3 is made up of 13 amino acids. From germline, CDR1 is LNHDA and CDR2 SQIVND (reference sequence). CDR3 sequence (DNA): TGTGCCAGTAGTACCACAGGGAAAGATACGCAGTATTTT. It codes for CASSTTGKDTQYF. The entire variable domain, with the rest obtained from reference TRBV19 and TRBJ2-3, is as follows: DGGITQSPKYLFRKEGQNVTLSCEQNLNHDAMYWYRQDPGQGLRLIYYSQIVNDFQKGDIAEGYSVSREKKESFPLTVTSAQKNPTAFYLCASSTTGKDTQYFGPGTRLTVL.

The CDR3 nucleotides read TGTGCCACCAGTGATTCGGGGACTCCCTATGGCTACACCTTC. Translated: CATSDSGTPYGYTF. V gene TRBV24-1 combines with J gene TRBJ1-2; possible D gene TRBD1, 5 bases. The CDR3 loop spans 14 amino acids. Germline CDR1 and CDR2: KGHDR and SFDVKD. Trimming removed 2 bases at V and 4 bases at J, with 10 bases between.

The V and J genes are TRBV9 and TRBJ2-7, with D possibly TRBD2 on 5 matching bases. Germline CDR1 SGDLS, CDR2 YYNGEE. The CDR3 has 12 amino acids. The V and J ends lost 3 bases and 8 bases respectively, with 12 bases between them. The DNA of the CDR3 is TGTGCCAGCAGCGGCTCCGGGATTAAGCAGTACTTC. Translated, it gives CASSGSGIKQYF.

The sample holds one count of this clone. This chain joins TRBV5-1 and TRBJ2-2; 7 bases fit TRBD2. CDR1 SGHRS and CDR2 YFSETQ come from the germline V gene. CDR3 length: 14 amino acids. Germline trimming cut 4 bases from V and 2 bases from J; bases unmatched to any gene: 2. The CDR3 coding sequence is TGCGCCAGCAGCACTAGCGTAAACACCGGGGAGCTGTTTTTT. Protein sequence: CASSTSVNTGELFF.

This clone occurred once. The chain couples TRBV7-9 to TRBJ2-1; 9 positions match TRBD1. The CDR3 runs to 17 residues. Germline CDR1 reads SEHNR; CDR2 reads FQNEAQ (reference sequence). J was trimmed by 1 base and V by 3 bases; bases with no gene match: 7. The CDR3 sequence is CASSFTGQGGSYNEQFF. In nucleotides, the CDR3 is TGTGCCAGCAGCTTTACGGGACAGGGCGGTTCCTACAATGAGCAGTTCTTC.

The chain links TRBV6-5 to TRBJ2-3, with 9 bases lining up with TRBD1. The CDR3 has 13 residues. Trimming took 10 bases from V and 1 from J; bases not matched to a gene: 3. Germline V gene lookup returns CDR1 MNHEY and CDR2 SVGAGI. The CDR3 loop is CATRDRGTDTQYF. The CDR3, as DNA: TGTGCCACCCGGGACAGGGGCACAGATACGCAGTATTTT.

CDR3 DNA: TGTGCCAGCAGCTTGACAGGACCTGAAGCTTTCTTT. The encoded protein is CASSLTGPEAFF. J is TRBJ1-1 and V is TRBV6-5; tentative D call: TRBD1 (6 bases). Germline V CDR1 and CDR2: MNHEY, SVGAGI. V lost 6 bases and J 6 bases, leaving 11 bases between the germline ends. CDR3 length: 12 amino acids.

The CDR3 DNA sequence: TGTGCCACCAGTGAGGGGGCGGCCAATCAGCCCCAGCATTTT. Translation gives CATSEGAANQPQHF. This chain joins TRBV24-1 and TRBJ1-5; perhaps TRBD1 as D (6 bases). This CDR3 spans 14 amino acids. The germline CDR1 and CDR2 sequences are KGHDR and SFDVKD. V lost 4 bases and J lost 3, with 9 bases in between.

This chain links TRBV21-1 with TRBJ2-7; the table's D call, TRBD1, has no DNA check behind it. TRBV21-1 is deemed a pseudogene. The CDR3 loop spans 15 amino acids. Here the CDR3 reads CASSKEGAGVGEQYF. The CDR3 DNA is TGTGCCAGCAGCAAAGAAGGAGCAGGGGTAGGGGAGCAGTACTTC.

This clone showed up just a few times. The genes are TRBV7-3 and TRBJ2-1; TRBD2 aligns across 11 bases. The ends lost 5 bases at V and 5 bases at J; junction bases unmatched: 5. There are 15 residues in the CDR3. Germline-derived CDR1 and CDR2 are SGHTA and FQGTGA. The CDR3 coding sequence is TGTGCCAGCAGCCAAACGGGACTAGCGGACAATGAGCAGTTCTTC. Amino acid sequence: CASSQTGLADNEQFF.

The chain has TRBV5-1 and TRBJ2-1; maybe TRBD2 (5 bases). This CDR3 comprises 14 residues. Germline loops: CDR1 SGHRS, CDR2 YFSETQ. V was shortened by 6 bases and J by 5 bases, with 15 bases between the two germline ends. CDR3 in amino acids: CASNLGGLDNEQFF. The CDR3 bases are TGCGCCAGCAACCTTGGCGGACTGGACAATGAGCAGTTCTTC.